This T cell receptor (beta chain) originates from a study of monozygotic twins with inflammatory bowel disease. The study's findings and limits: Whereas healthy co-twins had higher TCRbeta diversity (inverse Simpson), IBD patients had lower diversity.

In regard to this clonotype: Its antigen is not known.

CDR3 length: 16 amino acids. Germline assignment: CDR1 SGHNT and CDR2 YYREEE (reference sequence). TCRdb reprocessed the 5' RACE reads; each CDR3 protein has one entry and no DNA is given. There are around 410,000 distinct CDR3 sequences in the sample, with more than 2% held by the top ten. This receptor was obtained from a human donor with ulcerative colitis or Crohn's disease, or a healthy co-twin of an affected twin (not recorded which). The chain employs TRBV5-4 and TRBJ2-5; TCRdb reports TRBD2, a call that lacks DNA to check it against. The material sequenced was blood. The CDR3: CASSLGTSGYQETQYF. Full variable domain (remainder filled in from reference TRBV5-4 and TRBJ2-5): ETGVTQSPTHLIKTRGQQVTLRCSSQSGHNTVSWYQQALGQGPQFIFQYYREEENGRGNFPPRFSGLQFPNYSSELNVNALELDDSALYLCASSLGTSGYQETQYFGPGTRLLVL.